This TCR beta chain appears in the sequencing data of a study of shared clonotypes between healthy human individuals. Study overall: Every donor yielded three CD4 naive, three CD4 memory, two CD8 naive and one CD8 memory plate. General study findings and limits: Only blood samples were collected, and tissue repertoires likely differ. Shared across several donors were around 5% of the naive CD4 clonotypes.

The CDR3 length is 14 residues. CDR1 is SGHAT, CDR2 FQNNGV, per germline. The V end lost 5 bases, the J end lost 9 bases, and 17 bases lay between the germline ends. Concerning this clone itself: Its matching antigen is unknown.

Assay used: immunoSEQ multiplex PCR; TCRdb lists only in-frame clones, some missing. The sample lists 900,000 to 1,200,000 clones, approximately 78% occurring once. Division of CD4+ cells produced a CD45RA+ naive subset and a CD45RA-negative memory subset. The chain links TRBV11-2 to TRBJ2-1; the D gene is possibly TRBD2 (6 bases). The clonotype was recovered from a young man in good health. Some clones in this sample may be carry-over from other donors' samples. The sample comprised memory CD4+ T cells from PBMCs. The subset: CD45RA-negative fraction. CDR3 residues: CASSPLGLLGEQFF. As DNA, the CDR3 is TGTGCCAGCAGCCCTCTGGGACTTCTTGGTGAGCAGTTCTTC.